A single sample gave rise to the 24 T cell receptor beta chains below, sequenced in a study of T cell responses to AZD1222 COVID-19 vaccine. The repertoire was sequenced with immunoSEQ multiplex PCR; TCRdb's copy has only in-frame clones and lacks some. This table holds 150,000 or so clones, roughly 91% found once. The sequencing here drew on peripheral blood, taken on day 0 of AZD1222 vaccination. These TCRs come from an adult in good health.

This chain connects TRBV27 to TRBJ2-7, with D perhaps TRBD1 or TRBD2 (5 bases each). The V gene lost 5 bases and the J gene lost 4 bases, with 15 bases spanning the gap. Per the germline V gene, CDR1 is MNHEY and CDR2 is SMNVEV (reference sequence). CDR3 length: 14 residues. CDR3 coding DNA: TGTGCCAGCAGTCGTTCCCCGGGGCATTACGAGCAGTACTTC. Translation: CASSRSPGHYEQYF.

The chain joins TRBV2 to TRBJ2-4, with a tentative D call TRBD1 (5 bases). Germline CDR1 is SNHLY and CDR2 is FYNNEI. V was trimmed by 2 bases and J by 0 bases, leaving 14 bases between them. The CDR3 sequence is 17 residues long. The DNA of the CDR3 is TGTGCCAGCAGTGAATCTAGACAGACACTAGCCAAAAACATTCAGTACTTC. Translated: CASSESRQTLAKNIQYF.

V and J are TRBV19 and TRBJ1-5; D not certain. V lost 2 bases and J 2 bases, leaving 7 bases between the germline ends. This CDR3 is built from 14 residues. Germline assignment: CDR1 LNHDA and CDR2 SQIVND (reference sequence). The CDR3 loop is CASSIRLGNQPQHF. CDR3 nucleotides: TGTGCCAGTAGTATAAGGCTGGGCAATCAGCCCCAGCATTTT.

With regard to this clone: One junction end disagrees with the germline gene, perhaps due to a read error. This rearrangement joins TRBV5-1 to TRBJ2-2, with 10 bases that match TRBD1. Germline CDR1 and CDR2: SGHRS and YFSETQ. The CDR3 sequence is 15 residues long. CDR3: CASSLDRGNAGELFF. The CDR3 nucleotides read TGCGCCAGCAGCCTGGACAGGGGGAACGCCGGGGAGCTGTTTTTT.

V and J are TRBV11-1 and TRBJ2-2; TRBD2 aligns across 7 bases. CDR1 is SGHAT, CDR2 FQDESV, per germline (reference sequence). J gave up 4 bases and V 3 bases, and 8 bases lay outside the gene matches. The length of the CDR3 is 16 residues. The CDR3 here is CASSFRSGLSTGELFF. CDR3 sequence (DNA): TGTGCCAGCAGCTTTCGTTCGGGACTAAGCACCGGGGAGCTGTTTTTT.

The V and J genes are TRBV3-1 (or the pseudogene TRBV3-2) and TRBJ1-2; D possibly corresponds to TRBD1 (5 bases). CDR1 and CDR2 from the germline V gene are LGHDT and YNNKEL (reference sequence). Trimming shortened V by 3 bases and J by 2 bases, and 10 bases separated the two germline ends. CDR3 length: 14 amino acids. The CDR3 region is CASSHHPGNYGYTF. CDR3 coding DNA: TGTGCCAGCAGCCACCATCCAGGGAACTATGGCTACACCTTC.

The rearrangement joins TRBV6-5 to TRBJ2-3, with a weak D call TRBD2 (5 bases). The V gene lost 0 bases and the J gene lost 7 bases, with 8 bases spanning the gap. The CDR3 runs to 13 residues. Germline V CDR1 and CDR2: MNHEY, SVGAGI. The chain's CDR3 is CASSYSPGNTQYF. The CDR3 DNA reads TGTGCCAGCAGTTACTCCCCGGGGAATACGCAGTATTTT.

V gene TRBV6-5 combines with J gene TRBJ1-4; D not certain. The ends were cut back, 7 bases at V and 1 base at J, with 7 bases in the middle. Germline-derived CDR1 and CDR2 are MNHEY and SVGAGI. The CDR3 runs to 13 residues. CDR3 residues: CASMDGTNEKLFF. The CDR3 DNA is TGTGCCAGCATGGATGGAACTAATGAAAAACTGTTTTTT.

The V call is TRBV28, the J call TRBJ1-4; TRBD1 agrees at 11 bases. V gave up 3 bases and J gave up 7 bases; unmatched junction bases: 1. Per germline, CDR1 MDHEN and CDR2 SYDVKM. The CDR3 extends over 14 amino acids. Here the CDR3 DNA reads TGTGCCAGCAGTTTCGGGACAGGGGGTGAAAAACTGTTTTTT. Its translation is CASSFGTGGEKLFF.

The chain has TRBV3-1 (or the pseudogene TRBV3-2) and TRBJ2-7; a possible D gene is TRBD2 (6 bases). Trimming removed 4 bases at V and 6 bases at J, with 16 bases between. CDR3 size: 14 residues. The germline CDR1 and CDR2 sequences are LGHDT and YNNKEL (reference sequence). The DNA of the CDR3 is TGTGCCAGCAGCCGCCAGATAACTAGCACCGAGCAGTACTTC. It specifies CASSRQITSTEQYF.

The chain carries TRBV29-1 and TRBJ1-1; perhaps TRBD1 as D (5 bases). There are 13 residues in the CDR3. Germline V gene data show CDR1 as SQVTM and CDR2 as ANQGSEA. The V and J ends lost 7 bases and 2 bases respectively, with 14 bases between them. The CDR3 nucleotides are TGCAGCGAGCTCCCACAGGTAAACACTGAAGCTTTCTTT. This gives the protein CSELPQVNTEAFF.

V is TRBV10-3 and J is TRBJ2-5, with unresolved D. Per the germline V gene, CDR1 is ENHRY and CDR2 is SYGVKD. V lost 4 bases and J 4 bases, leaving 13 bases between the germline ends. This CDR3 is 14 amino acids long. The CDR3 region has the DNA TGTGCCATCAGTGGAGATCCATCTAGAGAGACCCAGTACTTC. It translates to CAISGDPSRETQYF.

The V call is TRBV5-1, the J call TRBJ2-7; D call uncertain. Germline V CDR1 and CDR2: SGHRS, YFSETQ. The V gene lost 0 bases and the J gene lost 2 bases, with 9 bases spanning the gap. The CDR3 runs to 14 residues. The DNA for the CDR3 is TGCGCCAGCAGCTTGGCCCGCGGAACCTACGAGCAGTACTTC. This sequence encodes CASSLARGTYEQYF.

The chain recombines TRBV4-1 with TRBJ1-1; D is unclear. V was shortened by 0 bases and J by 6 bases, with 17 bases between the two germline ends. The CDR3 contains 16 residues. Germline V lookup: CDR1 MGHRA, CDR2 YSYEKL. Here the CDR3 DNA reads TGCGCCAGCAGCCAAGAAGGTTCCCCTTACTGGGCTGAAGCTTTCTTT. It translates to CASSQEGSPYWAEAFF.

J is TRBJ1-1 and V is TRBV27; weak D call: TRBD1 (6 bases). This CDR3 contains 14 residues. In germline, CDR1 is MNHEY, CDR2 SMNVEV (reference sequence). The ends were cut back, 2 bases at V and 1 base at J, with 8 bases in the middle. CDR3 in amino acids: CASSLLQGNTEAFF. CDR3 DNA: TGTGCCAGCAGTTTACTACAGGGGAACACTGAAGCTTTCTTT.

The rearrangement links TRBV5-1 to TRBJ1-6; D possibly corresponds to TRBD1 (5 bases). CDR1 and CDR2 (germline): SGHRS, YFSETQ. Trimming cost V 4 bases and J 4 bases, with 15 bases left between them. The CDR3 extends over 16 amino acids. The CDR3, as DNA: TGCGCCAGCAGCCTCGGAGGAGCAGGGTATAATTCACCCCTCCACTTT. It encodes CASSLGGAGYNSPLHF. Looking up the rest from reference TRBV5-1 and TRBJ1-6 gives the full variable domain: KAGVTQTPRYLIKTRGQQVTLSCSPISGHRSVSWYQQTPGQGLQFLFEYFSETQRNKGNFPGRFSGRQFSNSRSEMNVSTLELGDSALYLCASSLGGAGYNSPLHFGNGTRLTVT.

The V call is TRBV6-5, the J call TRBJ2-1; 11 positions match TRBD2. The J segment lost 9 bases and the V segment lost 6 bases, leaving 10 bases of the junction unmatched. The CDR3 extends over 15 amino acids. Germline CDR1 reads MNHEY; CDR2 reads SVGAGI. The DNA for the CDR3 is TGTGCCAGCAGCCTGACGACTAGCGGGATGGTTGAGCAGTTCTTC. Translated: CASSLTTSGMVEQFF.

The gene calls are TRBV18 and TRBJ2-2, with D unresolved. V was clipped by 0 bases and J by 1 base, with 0 bases between them. There are 13 residues in the CDR3. CDR1 and CDR2 (germline): KGHSH, LQKENI. CDR3 bases: TGTGCCAGCTCACCACCGAACACCGGGGAGCTGTTTTTT. It codes for CASSPPNTGELFF.

This rearrangement joins TRBV2 to TRBJ1-5; D is perhaps TRBD1 (6 bases). This CDR3 is 15 amino acids long. Germline lookup yields CDR1 SNHLY and CDR2 FYNNEI. V lost 6 bases and J 1 base, leaving 13 bases between the germline ends. The CDR3 DNA sequence: TGTGCCAGCAGACCCGACAGGCTGAGCAATCAGCCCCAGCATTTT. Amino acid sequence: CASRPDRLSNQPQHF.

The chain uses TRBV4-1 and TRBJ2-3; D might be TRBD1 (5 bases). In germline, CDR1 is MGHRA, CDR2 YSYEKL. With 3 bases removed from V and 1 base from J, the gap between germline ends came to 14 bases. There are 16 residues in the CDR3. CDR3 sequence reads: CASSHAPDRGTDTQYF. The CDR3 nucleotides read TGCGCCAGCAGCCATGCACCTGACAGAGGCACAGATACGCAGTATTTT.

This rearrangement joins TRBV10-3 to TRBJ1-2; D uncertain. Germline assignment: CDR1 ENHRY and CDR2 SYGVKD. This CDR3 has 14 amino acids. Trimming removed 10 bases at V and 0 bases at J, with 15 bases between. Here the CDR3 reads CATGEQNSNYGYTF. Here the CDR3 DNA reads TGTGCCACGGGAGAGCAGAATTCTAACTATGGCTACACCTTC.

V and J are TRBV27 and TRBJ2-1; TRBD2 matches 8 bases. Germline-derived CDR1 and CDR2 are MNHEY and SMNVEV (reference sequence). V was pared by 0 bases and J by 2 bases, with 0 bases of the junction left unmatched. The CDR3 loop spans 15 amino acids. The CDR3 DNA sequence: TGTGCCAGCAGTTTATCCGGGAGGGCCTACAATGAGCAGTTCTTC. This gives the protein CASSLSGRAYNEQFF.

This rearrangement joins TRBV2 to TRBJ2-1; 13 bases match TRBD2. Germline CDR1 SNHLY, CDR2 FYNNEI. The V segment lost 7 bases and the J segment 9 bases; nucleotides outside the gene matches: 6. The CDR3 totals 14 residues. The CDR3 protein is CASTQGLAGVEQFF. CDR3 DNA: TGTGCCAGCACTCAAGGACTAGCGGGGGTTGAGCAGTTCTTC.

V gene TRBV7-9 combines with J gene TRBJ1-4, with D unresolved. The V gene's germline CDR1 is SEHNR and CDR2 FQNEAQ (reference sequence). The CDR3 covers 14 residues. Trimming removed 5 bases from V and 4 bases from J, with 11 bases in between. CDR3 sequence: CASSPGRSNEKLFF. As DNA, the CDR3 is TGTGCCAGCAGCCCCGGGAGAAGTAATGAAAAACTGTTTTTT.